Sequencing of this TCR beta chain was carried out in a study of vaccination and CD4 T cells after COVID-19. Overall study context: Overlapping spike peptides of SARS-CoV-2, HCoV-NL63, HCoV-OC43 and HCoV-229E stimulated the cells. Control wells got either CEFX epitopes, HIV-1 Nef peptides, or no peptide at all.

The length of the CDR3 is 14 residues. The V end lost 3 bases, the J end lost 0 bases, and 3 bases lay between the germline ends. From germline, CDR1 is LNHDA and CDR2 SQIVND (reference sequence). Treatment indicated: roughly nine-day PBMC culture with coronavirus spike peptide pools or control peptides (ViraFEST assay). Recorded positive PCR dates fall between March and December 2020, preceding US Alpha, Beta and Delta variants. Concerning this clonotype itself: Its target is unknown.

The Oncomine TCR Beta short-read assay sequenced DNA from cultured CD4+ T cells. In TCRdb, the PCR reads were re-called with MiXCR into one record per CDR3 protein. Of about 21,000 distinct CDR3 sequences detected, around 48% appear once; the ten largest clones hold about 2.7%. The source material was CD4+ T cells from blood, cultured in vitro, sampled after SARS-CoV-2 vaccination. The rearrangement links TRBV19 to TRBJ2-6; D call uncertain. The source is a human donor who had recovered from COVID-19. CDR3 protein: CASSIISGANVLTF. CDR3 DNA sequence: TGTGCCAGTAGTATTATCTCTGGGGCCAACGTCCTGACTTTC.